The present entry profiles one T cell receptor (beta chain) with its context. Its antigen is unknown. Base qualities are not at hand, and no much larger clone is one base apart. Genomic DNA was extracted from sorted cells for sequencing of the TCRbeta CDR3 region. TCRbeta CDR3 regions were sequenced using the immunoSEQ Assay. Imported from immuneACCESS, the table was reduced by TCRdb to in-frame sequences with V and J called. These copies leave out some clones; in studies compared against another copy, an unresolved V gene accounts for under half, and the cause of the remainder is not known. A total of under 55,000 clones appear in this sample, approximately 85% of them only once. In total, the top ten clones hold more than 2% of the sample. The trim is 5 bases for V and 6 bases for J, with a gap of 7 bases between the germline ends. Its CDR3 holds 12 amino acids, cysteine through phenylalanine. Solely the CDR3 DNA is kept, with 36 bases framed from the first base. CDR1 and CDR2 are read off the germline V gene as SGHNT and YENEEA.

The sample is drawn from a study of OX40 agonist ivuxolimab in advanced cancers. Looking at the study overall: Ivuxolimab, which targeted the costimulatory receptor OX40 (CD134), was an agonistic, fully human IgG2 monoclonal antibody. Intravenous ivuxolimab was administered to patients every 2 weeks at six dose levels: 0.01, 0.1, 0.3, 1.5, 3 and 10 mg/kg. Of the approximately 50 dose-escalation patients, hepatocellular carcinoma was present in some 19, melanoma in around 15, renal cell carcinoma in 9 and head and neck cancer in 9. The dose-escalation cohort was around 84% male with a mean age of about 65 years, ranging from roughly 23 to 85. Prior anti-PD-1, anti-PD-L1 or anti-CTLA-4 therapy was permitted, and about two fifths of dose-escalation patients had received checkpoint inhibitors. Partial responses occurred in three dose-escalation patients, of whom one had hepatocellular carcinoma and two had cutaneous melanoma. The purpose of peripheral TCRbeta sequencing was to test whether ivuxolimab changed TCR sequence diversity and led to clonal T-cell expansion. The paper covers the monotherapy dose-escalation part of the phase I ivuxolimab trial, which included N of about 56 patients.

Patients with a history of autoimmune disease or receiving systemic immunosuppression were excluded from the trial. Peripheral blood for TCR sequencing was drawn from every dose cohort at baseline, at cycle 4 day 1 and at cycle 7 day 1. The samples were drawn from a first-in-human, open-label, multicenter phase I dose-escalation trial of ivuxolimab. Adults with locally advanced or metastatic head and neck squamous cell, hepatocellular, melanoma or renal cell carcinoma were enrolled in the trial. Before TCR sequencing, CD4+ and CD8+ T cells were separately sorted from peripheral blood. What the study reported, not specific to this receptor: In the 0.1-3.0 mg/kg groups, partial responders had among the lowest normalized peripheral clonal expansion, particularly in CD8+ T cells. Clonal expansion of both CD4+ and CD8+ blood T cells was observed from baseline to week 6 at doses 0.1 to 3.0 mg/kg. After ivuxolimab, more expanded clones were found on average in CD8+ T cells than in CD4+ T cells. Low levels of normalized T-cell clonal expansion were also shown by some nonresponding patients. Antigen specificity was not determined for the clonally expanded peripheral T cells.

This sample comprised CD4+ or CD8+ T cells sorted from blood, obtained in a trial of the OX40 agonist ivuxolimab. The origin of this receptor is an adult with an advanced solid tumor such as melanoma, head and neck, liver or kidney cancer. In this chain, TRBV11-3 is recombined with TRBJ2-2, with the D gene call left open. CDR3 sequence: CASSKTPGELFF. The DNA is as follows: TGTGCCAGCAGCAAGACGCCCGGGGAGCTGTTTTTT.